This TCR beta chain was sequenced during a study of cytomegalovirus exposure and HLA in healthy donors (dated by TCRdb to 2015 to 2018). For the study in its entirety: An earlier analysis of approximately 600 of the donors reported 250 to 350 Gb of sequence data and 100 million to 130 million unique TCR beta sequences from approximately 180 million T cells. Roughly 300 gigabases of sequencing data and approximately 92 million unique TCR sequences made up an early release that covered roughly 670 HLA-typed donors. Of the roughly 390 genotyped donors, around 81% fell in the genetic ancestry cluster associated with self-reported Caucasian donors. The study aimed to test whether signatures of past pathogen exposure could be identified by cataloging public T cell receptors. The study used immunosequencing to profile the T cell repertoires of some 600 subjects and linked those repertoires to cytomegalovirus serostatus. Along with the approximately 650-subject first cohort, a separate validation cohort of around 110 different subjects was used. The study combined high-throughput TCR immunosequencing, statistical association of individual TCRs with disease status, and machine learning to predict cytomegalovirus infection status. A later analysis re-examined previously published TCR beta repertoires from 500 to 700 donors and added high-resolution HLA genotyping to investigate patterns of TCR occurrence. Rather than using new phenotypic data, the later analysis identified candidate immune exposures from TCR beta sequences and from how often those sequences occurred across donors. An earlier analysis of 450 to 750 of the donors used high-throughput TCR beta sequencing to judge whether each TCR beta V gene segment behaved as functional or pseudogenic. Donor age, sex, ethnicity and CMV serostatus were collected together with the repertoire data. Genome-wide SNP genotypes for about 60% of the 666 donors were used in a later genetic analysis, which treated that subset as a discovery cohort. All discovery cohort repertoires had been generated on a single sequencing platform. HLA typing included class I and class II loci at four-digit resolution. Typing coverage differed by locus: A, B, C, DRB1 and DQB1 were typed in roughly 620-630 donors, DQA1 in about 500, DPA1 in over 600, and DPB1 in 400 to 490. Roughly five DR-DQ haplotypes were handled as single units for association and clustering, since linkage in the cohort was strong. Among under 450 genotyped donors of the cohort, an average of approximately 240,000 unique TCR beta nucleotide sequences were sequenced per donor, roughly a sixth of them non-productive.

Library preparation used the immunoSEQ multiplex PCR assay. For the multiplex PCR, a mixture combining 60 forward primers for TCR Vbeta segments and 13 reverse primers for TCR Jbeta segments was used. The CDR3 region of rearranged TCR beta genes was amplified from genomic DNA with a multiplex PCR assay. The Illumina HiSeq System was used to sequence the amplified TCR beta libraries as 87-base-pair reads. Concerning the study's data processing: In a later analysis, around 80 million unique TCR beta chains were counted across the 650 to 700 repertoires, and roughly 10 million of these chains were shared by at least two donors. A nearest-neighbor algorithm error-corrected the raw reads and collapsed the reads into unique sequences, merging closely related sequences to remove PCR and sequencing errors. To assign V, D and J gene segments, CDR3 sequences were aligned to IMGT reference sequences. Each retained sequence needed at least a six-nucleotide match to both a V gene segment and a J gene segment. A rearrangement was called productive if the CDR3 had no stop codons and remained in frame with V and J, and every other rearrangement was called non-productive. CDR3 was defined according to IMGT convention as the region running from the second conserved V-encoded cysteine to the conserved J-encoded phenylalanine. Sequences without an unambiguous match to a single V gene segment were excluded from the earlier analysis of a few hundred of the donors. An earlier analysis of just under 600 of the donors called V segments functional above 56.7% productive rearrangements and segregating when the between-donor standard deviation exceeded 5%. A statistical classification framework was built to diagnose cytomegalovirus status from the catalog of TCR beta chain sequences. In a later analysis, V and J genes were assigned by comparing TCR nucleotide sequences against IMGT/GENE-DB human TR gene sequences. Using the TCRdist pipeline, a later analysis assigned CDR3 sequences along with most-parsimonious VDJ recombination scenarios. In a later analysis, each TCR beta chain was defined by its CDR3 amino acid sequence together with its V-gene family, and reads lacking a unique V-gene family were excluded. To address suspected cross-contamination and a sequencing artifact, a later analysis removed 592 highly shared, low-generation-probability nucleotide sequences. In a later analysis, a clonal expansion index was calculated for each public chain from normalized within-repertoire ranks of inferred template counts. A later analysis computed generation probabilities with a VDJ recombination model fitted to out-of-frame rearrangements, and checked the results against IGoR. Hypergeometric tests were used in a later analysis to score TCR-TCR, TCR-HLA and TCR-CMV co-occurrence, with a repertoire-size bias correction applied to the TCR pairs. To estimate false discovery rates, a later analysis permuted the HLA or CMV assignments 20 times. In a later analysis, co-occurring TCRs were grouped using DBSCAN, and TCRdist sequence similarity was added for clustering within HLA-allele-positive subsets. Repertoires with fewer than 30,000 or more than 120,000 public chains, plus five repertoires with anomalous nucleotide sharing, were excluded from co-occurrence clustering. TCRdb stores this immuneACCESS table with in-frame sequences only. Part of the clones is absent; in the studies checked, under half of the shortfall reflects unresolved V genes, and no reason is known for the rest. That table supplies the V and J calls and clone size; D and trimming were determined from the DNA. This sample's listing comprises approximately 79,000 clones. Clones ranked in the top ten supply 4.5% to 5% of the sample.

Ends trimmed: V by 5 bases, J by 2 bases; bases unmatched to a gene: 4. Counted from cysteine to phenylalanine, this CDR3 has 14 amino acids. The only DNA kept is the CDR3, 42 bases in frame from the first base. Sequences GTSNPN (CDR1) and SVGIG (CDR2) are obtained from the germline V gene (reference sequence). Concerning this clone: Its antigen specificity is not known.

Study-level results and caveats: An association between a missense DCLRE1C variant and V-gene and J-gene trimming of TCR beta chains was found in a later genetic analysis and replicated in an independent cohort. According to the authors, the approach could potentially be generalized to other disease states and immunological phenotypes. Immune exposure information for the cohort was limited to CMV serostatus. While some public TCRs were present in many individuals, most TCR sequences turned up only very rarely across donors. The earlier analysis of fewer than 750 of the donors excluded around 17 rarely observed V segments, including chromosome 9 orphons, because counts were too low. In an earlier analysis of some 500 of the donors, most TCR beta V segments appeared in productive rearrangements about 87% or about 30% of the time, broadly matching IMGT annotations. In a later analysis, the rate of TCR association differed among HLA loci, with DRB1 alleles having the most associated TCRs and HLA-C alleles having the fewest. In the study, 150 to 200 TCR beta chains were listed as associated with cytomegalovirus. In vitro tests confirmed that a few of the cytomegalovirus-associated TCR beta chains recognize cytomegalovirus antigens. In this cohort, only TCR beta chains were sequenced, and detectable features were limited by the absence of alpha or paired-chain data. When HLA alleles, especially DR and DQ, strongly co-occurred, attributing TCR associations to individual alleles was difficult. Correlated functional status among segregating V segments might be attributable to linkage disequilibrium, but an unknown experimental factor could not be ruled out. Compared with equally common non-associated chains, HLA-associated TCR beta chains in a later analysis were more clonally expanded and had lower generation probabilities. According to a later analysis, parvovirus B19, influenza, CMV and Epstein-Barr virus appeared linked to several top co-occurrence clusters. At a false discovery rate of 0.05, a later analysis linked 15,000 to 20,000 TCR beta sequences to specific HLA alleles. Compared with the 666-donor mean, donors in an Asian-associated ancestry cluster had fewer N-insertions in productive TCRs, according to a later genetic analysis. Roughly uniform sequencing depth across donors was assumed in presence/absence analyses, although this assumption may not hold. According to a later analysis, most CMV-associated TCR beta chains appeared to be HLA-restricted, and the HLA associations seemed to be driven largely by CMV exposure. The classifier was reported to diagnose cytomegalovirus status with high specificity and sensitivity in both the original cohort and the validation cohort. A further reported finding was that TCR beta sequences accurately predicted the HLA-A and HLA-B alleles for most subjects in the first cohort. Because HLA typing was unavailable for some donors at each locus, only the typed subset was used in association tests. The 87-base-pair reads could not distinguish some IMGT-functional V segments, including TRBV6-2 and TRBV6-3, so those segments were excluded. A group of highly shared sequence variants was considered likely to be a technical artifact of the sequencing pipeline.

The cohort comprised several hundred healthy bone marrow donors. Cohort members were all nominally healthy when sampled, although unrecorded immune exposures were likely present. The donor tested CMV seronegative, placing the donor among the roughly 340 seronegative members of the cohort. Each donor provided a peripheral blood sample, and peripheral blood mononuclear cells were used for TCR beta sequencing. The Qiagen DNeasy Blood Extraction Kit was used to extract genomic DNA from the blood cell samples. This TCR came from a man aged 40-55 years in good health and CMV-seronegative. Recombination joined TRBV30 with TRBJ2-5, and 11 junction bases match TRBD1. The specimen was PBMCs. CDR3 loop: CAWGGTGGQETQYF. Read as DNA, the sequence is TGTGCCTGGGGGGGGACAGGGGGGCAAGAGACCCAGTACTTC.